Listed below are T cell receptor beta chains from one sample, sequenced in a study of beta chain features in type 1 diabetes. Using immunoSEQ multiplex PCR, the repertoire was profiled, and TCRdb retains in-frame clones only, with some absent. This sample has 150,000 to 200,000 clones, with around 8.6% found just once. The sequencing sample was made of central memory CD4+ T cells from blood. These receptors were collected from a young woman with type 1 diabetes. CDR3s include the opening cysteine and the closing phenylalanine or tryptophan. The order of the fields is CDR3 DNA, CDR3 protein, D gene, J gene, clone size, V gene. D genes are given only for firm matches. Expanded clones are given a class, and other clones once, few, many or no size at all.

cdr3_nt: TGCGCCAGCAGTCCTAGCGGGGGGGCGTTCGGGGAGCTGTTTTTT
cdr3_aa: CASSPSGGAFGELFF
d_call: TRBD2
j_call: TRBJ2-2
clone_size: -
v_call: TRBV10-1

cdr3_nt: TGTGCCAGTAGTATTAGCCCACTTAATTCACCCCTCCACTTT
cdr3_aa: CASSISPLNSPLHF
d_call: -
j_call: TRBJ1-6
clone_size: -
v_call: TRBV19

cdr3_nt: TGTGCCAGCAGTTACTCGACAACTCTCACCGGGGAGCTGTTTTTT
cdr3_aa: CASSYSTTLTGELFF
d_call: -
j_call: TRBJ2-2
clone_size: few
v_call: TRBV6-5

cdr3_nt: TGTGCCAGCAGTTCGAGAGTCGGGGAGACCCAGTACTTC
cdr3_aa: CASSSRVGETQYF
d_call: -
j_call: TRBJ2-5
clone_size: few
v_call: TRBV28

cdr3_nt: TGCAGCGTGGGGGACAGGATCAATTCCTACAATGAGCAGTTCTTC
cdr3_aa: CSVGDRINSYNEQFF
d_call: TRBD1
j_call: TRBJ2-1
clone_size: few
v_call: TRBV29-1

cdr3_nt: TGTGCCAGCAGGCTCACCCATCAGGGGAGCAATGAGCAGTTCTTC
cdr3_aa: CASRLTHQGSNEQFF
d_call: -
j_call: TRBJ2-1
clone_size: -
v_call: TRBV6-5

cdr3_nt: TGTGCCAGCAGCTTGAGGAAGGCGGGAGAGCGGTGGCAGTACTTC
cdr3_aa: CASSLRKAGERWQYF
d_call: TRBD2
j_call: TRBJ2-7
clone_size: few
v_call: TRBV7-2

cdr3_nt: TGTGCCAGCAGCTTAGTCGGCGGGATAAACACCGGGGAGCTGTTTTTT
cdr3_aa: CASSLVGGINTGELFF
d_call: -
j_call: TRBJ2-2
clone_size: -
v_call: TRBV11-3

cdr3_nt: TGTGCCAGCAGTAGGAGACCCCAAGAGACCCAGTACTTC
cdr3_aa: CASSRRPQETQYF
d_call: -
j_call: TRBJ2-5
clone_size: many
v_call: TRBV27

cdr3_nt: TGCAGTGCTAGTACGAGATACGAGCAGTACTTC
cdr3_aa: CSASTRYEQYF
d_call: -
j_call: TRBJ2-7
clone_size: -
v_call: TRBV20-1

cdr3_nt: TGCAGCGTTGCTCGGACTTTTCAAGAGACCCAGTACTTC
cdr3_aa: CSVARTFQETQYF
d_call: -
j_call: TRBJ2-5
clone_size: few
v_call: TRBV29-1